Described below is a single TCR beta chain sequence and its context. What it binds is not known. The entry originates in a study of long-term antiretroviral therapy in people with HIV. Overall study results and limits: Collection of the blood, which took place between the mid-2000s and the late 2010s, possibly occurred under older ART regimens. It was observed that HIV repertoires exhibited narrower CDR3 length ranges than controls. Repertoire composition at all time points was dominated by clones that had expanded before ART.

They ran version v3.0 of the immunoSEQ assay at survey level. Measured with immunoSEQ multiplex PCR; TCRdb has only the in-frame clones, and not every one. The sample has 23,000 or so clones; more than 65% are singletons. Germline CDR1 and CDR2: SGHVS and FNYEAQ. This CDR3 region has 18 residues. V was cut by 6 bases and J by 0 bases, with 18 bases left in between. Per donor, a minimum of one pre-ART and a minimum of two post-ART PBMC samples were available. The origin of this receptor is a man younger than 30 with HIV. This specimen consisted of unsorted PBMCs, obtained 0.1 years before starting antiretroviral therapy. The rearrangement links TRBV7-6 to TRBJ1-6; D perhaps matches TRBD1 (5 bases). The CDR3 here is CASSPVIGTSSYNSPLHF. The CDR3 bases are TGTGCCAGCAGTCCGGTAATAGGGACTAGCTCCTATAATTCACCCCTCCACTTT.